Sequencing of this T cell receptor beta chain was carried out in a study of shared clonotypes between healthy human individuals. Sequencing used immunoSEQ multiplex PCR; TCRdb keeps in-frame clones, though not all of them. In the table there are approximately 320,000 clones, about 74% of which are singletons. This clone was detected only a few times. The V gene end was trimmed by 6 bases and the J gene end by 4 bases; junction bases not matched to a gene: 8. Germline V gene sequence: CDR1 LNHDA, CDR2 SQIVND (reference sequence). This CDR3 has 14 amino acids. Material for sequencing was memory CD4+ T cells sorted from blood. Stated subset: CD45RA-negative fraction. The origin of this receptor is a man aged 25 to 45 in good health. V gene TRBV19 combines with J gene TRBJ2-7; 8 bases agree with TRBD1. The CDR3 is CASSRPGGSYEQYF. CDR3 DNA sequence: TGTGCCAGTAGCAGACCAGGGGGCTCTTACGAGCAGTACTTC.